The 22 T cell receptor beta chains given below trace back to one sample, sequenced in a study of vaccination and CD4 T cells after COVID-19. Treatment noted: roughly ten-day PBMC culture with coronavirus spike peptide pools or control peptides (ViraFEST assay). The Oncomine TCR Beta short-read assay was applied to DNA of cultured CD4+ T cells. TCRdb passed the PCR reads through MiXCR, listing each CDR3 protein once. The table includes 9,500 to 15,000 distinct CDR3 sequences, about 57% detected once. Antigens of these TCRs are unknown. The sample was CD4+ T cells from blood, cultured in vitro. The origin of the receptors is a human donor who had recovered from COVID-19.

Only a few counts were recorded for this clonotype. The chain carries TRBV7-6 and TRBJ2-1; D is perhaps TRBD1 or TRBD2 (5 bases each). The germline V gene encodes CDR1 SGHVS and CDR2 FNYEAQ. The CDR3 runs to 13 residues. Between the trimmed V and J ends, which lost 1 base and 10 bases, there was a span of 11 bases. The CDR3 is CASSLGDGTEQFF. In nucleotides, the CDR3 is TGTGCCAGCAGCTTAGGCGACGGGACCGAGCAGTTCTTC.

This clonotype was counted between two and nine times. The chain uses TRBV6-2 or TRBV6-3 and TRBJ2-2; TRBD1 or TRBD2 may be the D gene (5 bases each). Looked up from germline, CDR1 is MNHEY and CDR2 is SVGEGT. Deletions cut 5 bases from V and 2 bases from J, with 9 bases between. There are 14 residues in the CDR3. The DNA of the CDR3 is TGTGCCAGCAGTCGGGACCACAACACCGGGGAGCTGTTTTTT. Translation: CASSRDHNTGELFF.

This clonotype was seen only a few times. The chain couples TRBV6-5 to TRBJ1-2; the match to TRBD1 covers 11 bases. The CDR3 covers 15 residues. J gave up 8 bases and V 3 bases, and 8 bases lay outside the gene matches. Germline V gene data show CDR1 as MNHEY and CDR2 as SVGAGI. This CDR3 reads CASSYGQGARGGYTF. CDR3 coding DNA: TGTGCCAGCAGTTATGGACAGGGGGCTCGGGGAGGCTACACCTTC.

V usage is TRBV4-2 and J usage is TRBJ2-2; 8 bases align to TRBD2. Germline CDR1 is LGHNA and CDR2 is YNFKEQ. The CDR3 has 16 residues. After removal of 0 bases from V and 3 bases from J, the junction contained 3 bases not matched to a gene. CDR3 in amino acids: CASSQEGTRYTGELFF. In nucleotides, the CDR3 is TGTGCCAGCAGCCAAGAAGGGACTAGGTACACCGGGGAGCTGTTTTTT.

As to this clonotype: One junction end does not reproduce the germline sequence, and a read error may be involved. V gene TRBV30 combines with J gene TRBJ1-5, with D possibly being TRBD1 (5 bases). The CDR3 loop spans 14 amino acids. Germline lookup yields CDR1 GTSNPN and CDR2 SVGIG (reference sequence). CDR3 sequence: CAWSGGGISQPRHF. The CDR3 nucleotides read TGTGCCTGGAGCGGGGGGGGGATAAGCCAGCCCCGGCATTTT.

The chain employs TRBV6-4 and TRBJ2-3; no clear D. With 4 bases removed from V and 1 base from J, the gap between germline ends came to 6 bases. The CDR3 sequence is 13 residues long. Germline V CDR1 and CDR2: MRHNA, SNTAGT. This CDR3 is CASSAKGTDTQYF. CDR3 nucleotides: TGTGCCAGCAGTGCCAAGGGCACAGATACGCAGTATTTT.

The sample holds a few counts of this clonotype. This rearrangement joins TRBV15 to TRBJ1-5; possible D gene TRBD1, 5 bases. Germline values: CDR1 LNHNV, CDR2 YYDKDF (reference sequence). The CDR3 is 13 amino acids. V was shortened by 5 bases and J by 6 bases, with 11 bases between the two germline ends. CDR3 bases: TGTGCCACCAGCTCAGGGTTAGTTCAGCCCCAGCATTTT. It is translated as CATSSGLVQPQHF. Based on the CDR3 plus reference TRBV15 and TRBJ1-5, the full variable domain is DAMVIQNPRYQVTQFGKPVTLSCSQTLNHNVMYWYQQKSSQAPKLLFHYYDKDFNNEADTPDNFQSRRPNTSFCFLDIRSPGLGDTAMYLCATSSGLVQPQHFGDGTRLSIL.

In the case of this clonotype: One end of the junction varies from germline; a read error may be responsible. The CDR3 reads CATSDRGNSPLHF. For the CDR3, the DNA is TGCGCCACTTCCGACAGGGGTAATTCACCCCTCCACTTT. The V call is TRBV19, the J call TRBJ1-6, with 8 bases identical to TRBD1. The germline gives CDR1 LNHDA, CDR2 SQIVND (reference sequence). The CDR3 contains 13 residues.

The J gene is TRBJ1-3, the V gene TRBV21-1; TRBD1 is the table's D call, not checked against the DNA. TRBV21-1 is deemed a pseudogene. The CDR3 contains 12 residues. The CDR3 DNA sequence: TGTGCCAGCAAGCAGGGAATAGACACCATATATTTT. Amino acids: CASKQGIDTIYF.

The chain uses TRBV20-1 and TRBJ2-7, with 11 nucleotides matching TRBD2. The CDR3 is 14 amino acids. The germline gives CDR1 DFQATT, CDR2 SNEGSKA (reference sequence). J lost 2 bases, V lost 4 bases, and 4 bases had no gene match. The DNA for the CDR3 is TGCAGTGCTACTCTAGCGGGGGGTCCCTACGAGCAGTACTTC. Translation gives CSATLAGGPYEQYF.

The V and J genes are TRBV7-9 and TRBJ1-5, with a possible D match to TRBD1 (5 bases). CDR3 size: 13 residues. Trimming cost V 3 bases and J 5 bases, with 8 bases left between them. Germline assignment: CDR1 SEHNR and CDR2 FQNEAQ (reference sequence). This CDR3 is CASSFRDHQPQHF. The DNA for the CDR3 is TGTGCCAGCAGCTTCAGGGACCATCAGCCCCAGCATTTT.

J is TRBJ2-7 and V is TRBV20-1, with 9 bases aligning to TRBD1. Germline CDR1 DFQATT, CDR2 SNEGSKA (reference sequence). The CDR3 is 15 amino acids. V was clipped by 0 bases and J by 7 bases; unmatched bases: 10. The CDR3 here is CSARDPTGQGVEQYF. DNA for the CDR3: TGCAGTGCTAGAGATCCCACGGGACAGGGAGTAGAGCAGTACTTC.

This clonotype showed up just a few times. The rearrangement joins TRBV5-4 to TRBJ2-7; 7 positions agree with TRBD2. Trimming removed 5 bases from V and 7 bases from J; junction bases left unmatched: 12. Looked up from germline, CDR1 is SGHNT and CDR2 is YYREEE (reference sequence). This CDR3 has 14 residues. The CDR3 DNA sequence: TGTGCCAGCAGGTCCCTGCGGGAGCCTTGGGAGCAGTACTTC. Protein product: CASRSLREPWEQYF.

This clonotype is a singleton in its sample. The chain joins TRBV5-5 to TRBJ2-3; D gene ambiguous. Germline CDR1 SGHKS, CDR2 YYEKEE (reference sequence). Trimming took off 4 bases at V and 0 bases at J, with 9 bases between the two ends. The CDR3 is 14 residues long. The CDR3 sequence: CASSPPPSTDTQYF. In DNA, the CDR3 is TGTGCCAGCAGCCCCCCACCTAGCACAGATACGCAGTATTTT.

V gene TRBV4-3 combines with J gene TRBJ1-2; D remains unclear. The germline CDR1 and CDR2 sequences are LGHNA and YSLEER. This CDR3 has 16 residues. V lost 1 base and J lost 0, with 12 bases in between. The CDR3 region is CASSQAPGSTNYGYTF. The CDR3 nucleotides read TGCGCCAGCAGCCAAGCCCCAGGCAGTACTAACTATGGCTACACCTTC.

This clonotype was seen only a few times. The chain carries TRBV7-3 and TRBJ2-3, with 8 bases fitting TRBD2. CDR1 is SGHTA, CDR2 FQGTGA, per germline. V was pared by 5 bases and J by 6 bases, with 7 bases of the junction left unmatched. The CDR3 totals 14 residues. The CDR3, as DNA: TGTGCCAGCAGCAAAAATAGCGGGGAGGATACGCAGTATTTT. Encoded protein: CASSKNSGEDTQYF.

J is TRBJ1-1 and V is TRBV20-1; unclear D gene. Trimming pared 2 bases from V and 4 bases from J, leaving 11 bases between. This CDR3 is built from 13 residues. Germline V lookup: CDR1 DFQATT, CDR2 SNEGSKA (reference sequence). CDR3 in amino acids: CSARSLPGTEAFF. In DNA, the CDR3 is TGCAGTGCTAGATCCCTACCGGGCACTGAAGCTTTCTTT.

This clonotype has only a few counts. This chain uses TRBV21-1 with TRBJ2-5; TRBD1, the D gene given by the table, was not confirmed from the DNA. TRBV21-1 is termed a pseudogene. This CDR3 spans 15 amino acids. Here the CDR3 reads CASSSRGAKGETQYF. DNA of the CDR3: TGTGCCAGCAGCTCCCGGGGGGCTAAGGGAGAGACCCAGTACTTC.

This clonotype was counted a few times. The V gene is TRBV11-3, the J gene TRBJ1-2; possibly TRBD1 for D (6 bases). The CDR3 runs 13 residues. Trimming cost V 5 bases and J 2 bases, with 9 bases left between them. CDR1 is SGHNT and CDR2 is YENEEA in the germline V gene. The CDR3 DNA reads TGTGCCAGCAGCCCCGACAGGAACTATGGCTACACCTTC. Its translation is CASSPDRNYGYTF.

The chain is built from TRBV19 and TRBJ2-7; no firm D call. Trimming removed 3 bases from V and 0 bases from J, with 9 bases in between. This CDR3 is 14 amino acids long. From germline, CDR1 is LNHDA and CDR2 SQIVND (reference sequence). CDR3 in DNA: TGTGCCAGTAGTATTAGGGCTAGCTCCTACGAGCAGTACTTC. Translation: CASSIRASSYEQYF.

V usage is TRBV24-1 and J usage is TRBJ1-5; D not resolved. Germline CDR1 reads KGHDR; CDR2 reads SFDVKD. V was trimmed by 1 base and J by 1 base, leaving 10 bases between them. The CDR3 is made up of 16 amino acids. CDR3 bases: TGTGCCACCAGTGATTTCGGAGTACGGAGCAATCAGCCCCAGCATTTT. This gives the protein CATSDFGVRSNQPQHF.

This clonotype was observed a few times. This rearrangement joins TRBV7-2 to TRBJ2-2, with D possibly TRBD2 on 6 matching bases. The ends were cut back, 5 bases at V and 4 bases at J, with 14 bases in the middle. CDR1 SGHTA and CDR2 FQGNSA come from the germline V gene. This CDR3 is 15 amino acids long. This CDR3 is CASSEGRRGTGELFF. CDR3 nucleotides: TGTGCCAGCAGCGAGGGTAGGCGGGGCACCGGGGAGCTGTTTTTT.